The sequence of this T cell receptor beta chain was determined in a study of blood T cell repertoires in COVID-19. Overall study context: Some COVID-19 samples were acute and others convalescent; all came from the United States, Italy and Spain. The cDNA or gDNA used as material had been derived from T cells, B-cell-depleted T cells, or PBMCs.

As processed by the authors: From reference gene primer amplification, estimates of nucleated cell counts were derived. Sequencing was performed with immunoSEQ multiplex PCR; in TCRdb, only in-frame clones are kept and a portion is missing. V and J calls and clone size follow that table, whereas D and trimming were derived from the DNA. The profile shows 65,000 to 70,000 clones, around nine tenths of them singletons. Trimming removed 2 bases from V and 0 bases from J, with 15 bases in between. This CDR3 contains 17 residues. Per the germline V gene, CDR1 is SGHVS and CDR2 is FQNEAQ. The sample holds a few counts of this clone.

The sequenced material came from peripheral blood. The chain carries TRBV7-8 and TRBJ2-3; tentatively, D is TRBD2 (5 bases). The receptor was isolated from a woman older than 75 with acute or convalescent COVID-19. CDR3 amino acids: CASSLMRAVRSTDTQYF. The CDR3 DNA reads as TGTGCCAGCAGCTTAATGAGGGCGGTGAGAAGCACAGATACGCAGTATTTT. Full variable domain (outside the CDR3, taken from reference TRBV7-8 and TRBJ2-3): GAGVSQSPRYKVAKRGQDVALRCDPISGHVSLFWYQQALGQGPEFLTYFQNEAQLDKSGLPSDRFFAERPEGSVSTLKIQRTQQEDSAVYLCASSLMRAVRSTDTQYFGPGTRLTVL.